This is a list of T cell receptor beta chains from one sample in a study of pediatric ulcerative colitis. The repertoire was sequenced with immunoSEQ multiplex PCR; TCRdb's copy has only in-frame clones and lacks some. The sample contains some 43,000 clones, over 70% of which appear only once. Sequenced material: gut tissue. The receptors originated from a girl aged 5 to 17 with moderate ulcerative colitis. CDR3s include the opening cysteine and the closing phenylalanine or tryptophan. D genes are given only for firm matches. Some rows have no size entry. The others give once, few or many, or a class for an expanded clone.

clone size	D gene	J gene	V gene	CDR3 protein	CDR3 DNA
.	TRBD2	TRBJ2-6	TRBV5-1	CASSLGSGSLGANVLTF	TGCGCCAGCAGCTTGGGTAGCGGGAGTCTAGGGGCCAACGTCCTGACTTTC
few	.	TRBJ1-1	TRBV19	CASSARGVRSTEAFF	TGTGCCAGTAGTGCCCGGGGGGTGCGTAGCACTGAAGCTTTCTTT
.	.	TRBJ2-3	TRBV7-9	CASSLIAGSTDTQYF	TGTGCCAGCAGCCTAATCGCGGGGAGCACAGATACGCAGTATTTT
once	TRBD1	TRBJ2-1	TRBV28	CASSPIAPGQGRGNEQFF	TGTGCCAGCAGCCCCATAGCCCCGGGACAGGGAAGAGGCAATGAGCAGTTCTTC
.	.	TRBJ2-3	TRBV29-1	CSVDVGSTDTQYF	TGCAGCGTTGACGTGGGGAGCACAGATACGCAGTATTTT
.	.	TRBJ1-1	TRBV18	CASSAFNTEAFF	TGTGCCAGCTCAGCCTTCAACACTGAAGCTTTCTTT
.	.	TRBJ1-4	TRBV19	CASSFAENEKLFF	TGTGCCAGCAGCTTCGCGGAGAATGAAAAACTGTTTTTT
.	.	TRBJ2-5	TRBV5-1	CASSFDRYQETQYF	TGCGCCAGCAGCTTTGACAGGTACCAAGAGACCCAGTACTTC
.	.	TRBJ1-1	TRBV28	CASRRRNTEAFF	TGTGCCAGCAGGAGGCGGAACACTGAAGCTTTCTTT
.	.	TRBJ2-1	TRBV6-1	CASSMTPANEQFF	TGTGCCAGCAGCATGACTCCAGCCAATGAGCAGTTCTTC
few	.	TRBJ1-1	TRBV6-5	CAIQQGSTEAFF	TGTGCCATACAACAGGGCTCCACTGAAGCTTTCTTT
.	.	TRBJ2-3	TRBV5-1	CASSLGARWADATDTQYF	TGCGCCAGCAGCTTGGGGGCCCGCTGGGCGGATGCGACAGATACGCAGTATTTT
.	.	TRBJ2-7	TRBV7-2	CASSLALGAQFF	TGTGCCAGCAGCTTAGCGCTTGGGGCCCAATTCTTC
.	TRBD2	TRBJ2-7	TRBV7-2	CASSLSGTSGVRSYEQYF	TGTGCCAGCAGCTTATCTGGGACTAGCGGGGTCCGATCCTACGAGCAGTACTTC
few	.	TRBJ1-2	TRBV2	CASKTRGYGYTF	TGTGCCAGTAAGACTCGCGGCTATGGCTACACCTTC
medium-sized	TRBD1	TRBJ2-1	TRBV5-4	CASNRQGEDLYNEQFF	TGTGCCAGCAACCGACAGGGGGAGGATCTATACAATGAGCAGTTCTTC
.	.	TRBJ2-7	TRBV18	CASSQGGGHSYEQYF	TGTGCCAGCTCCCAGGGTGGGGGGCACTCCTACGAGCAGTACTTC
.	.	TRBJ2-1	TRBV10-3	CAISESSIPYNEQFF	TGTGCCATCAGTGAGTCCAGTATCCCCTACAATGAGCAGTTCTTC
.	.	TRBJ2-7	TRBV28	CASSELSGLYEQYF	TGTGCCAGCAGCGAACTTAGCGGACTGTACGAGCAGTACTTC
.	.	TRBJ2-1	TRBV7-7	CASSLAPGPYNEQFF	TGTGCCAGCAGCTTAGCCCCCGGACCCTACAATGAGCAGTTCTTC
.	.	TRBJ1-1	TRBV5-1	CASSLGIVAQGAEAFF	TGCGCCAGCAGCTTGGGTATAGTCGCACAGGGTGCTGAAGCTTTCTTT
.	.	TRBJ1-1	TRBV13	CASSLGQNTEAFF	TGTGCCAGCAGCTTAGGGCAGAACACTGAAGCTTTCTTT
few	.	TRBJ1-6	TRBV5-6	CASSFTGFYNSPLHF	TGTGCCAGCAGCTTTACAGGGTTCTATAATTCACCCCTCCACTTT
once	.	TRBJ1-1	TRBV28	CASSLRAEAFF	TGTGCCAGCAGTTTGAGGGCTGAAGCTTTCTTT
.	.	TRBJ1-1	TRBV2	CASKMGGYTEAFF	TGTGCCAGCAAAATGGGGGGTTACACTGAAGCTTTCTTT
.	.	TRBJ2-5	TRBV7-9	CASSLGTAEETQYF	TGTGCCAGCAGCTTAGGGACAGCGGAAGAGACCCAGTACTTC
.	.	TRBJ1-4	TRBV6-6	CASSYRGNEKLFF	TGTGCCAGCAGTTACCGGGGAAATGAAAAACTGTTTTTT
.	TRBD1	TRBJ1-2	TRBV6-5	CASSYSEGAASYGYTF	TGTGCCAGCAGTTACTCGGAGGGGGCGGCCTCCTATGGCTACACCTTC
.	.	TRBJ2-3	TRBV5-1	CASSYREPITTDTQYF	TGCGCCAGCAGCTATAGAGAGCCTATTACCACAGATACGCAGTATTTT
once	.	TRBJ2-7	TRBV5-1	CASSLLPGPGYEQYF	TGCGCCAGCAGCCTCCTCCCCGGGCCTGGTTACGAGCAGTACTTC
.	.	TRBJ1-4	TRBV5-5	CASSPPSGDGLTNEKLFF	TGTGCCAGCAGCCCTCCCTCAGGAGATGGGCTCACTAATGAAAAACTGTTTTTT
.	.	TRBJ2-1	TRBV5-1	CASSLVQVSSYNEQFF	TGCGCCAGCAGCTTGGTGCAGGTTAGCTCCTACAATGAGCAGTTCTTC
.	.	TRBJ1-2	TRBV19	CASSPYSASWRGGYTF	TGTGCCAGTAGTCCTTACTCGGCCTCCTGGCGGGGTGGCTACACCTTC
.	.	TRBJ2-3	TRBV5-1	CASSLWGNTQYF	TGCGCCAGCAGCTTGTGGGGGAATACGCAGTATTTT
.	.	TRBJ2-2	TRBV4-1	CASSQPGELFF	TGCGCCAGCAGCCAGCCCGGGGAGCTGTTTTTT
.	.	TRBJ2-1	TRBV6-1	CAISDPGSYNEQFF	TGTGCCATTTCGGACCCAGGCTCCTACAATGAGCAGTTCTTC
.	TRBD2	TRBJ2-5	TRBV2	CASSAGLPVRGAQYF	TGTGCCAGCAGTGCGGGACTGCCCGTCCGGGGGGCCCAGTACTTC
.	.	TRBJ1-1	TRBV30	CAWSLEAGSTEAFF	TGTGCCTGGAGTTTAGAGGCAGGAAGCACTGAAGCTTTCTTT
.	.	TRBJ2-7	TRBV2	CASSGLIARYF	TGTGCCAGCTCTGGACTAATAGCGCGGTACTTC
.	.	TRBJ2-6	TRBV6-6	CASMESGANVLTF	TGTGCCAGCATGGAGTCTGGGGCCAACGTCCTGACTTTC
.	.	TRBJ1-6	TRBV5-6	CASSGSVGRINSPLHF	TGTGCCAGCAGCGGCAGTGTAGGGAGGATTAATTCACCCCTCCACTTT
.	TRBD1	TRBJ2-2	TRBV19	CASSSRTGGTGELFF	TGTGCCAGTAGTAGTCGGACAGGGGGAACCGGGGAGCTGTTTTTT
.	TRBD2	TRBJ2-7	TRBV14	CASSQGLDSGVNEQYF	TGTGCCAGCAGCCAAGGTCTCGACAGCGGGGTGAACGAGCAGTACTTC
.	.	TRBJ1-2	TRBV21-1	CASSKKPVADYGYTF	TGTGCCAGCAGCAAAAAGCCGGTGGCGGACTATGGCTACACCTTC
.	.	TRBJ2-5	TRBV11-2	CASTSNWGATLTQETQYF	TGTGCCAGCACCTCCAATTGGGGAGCGACTCTAACCCAAGAGACCCAGTACTTC
.	.	TRBJ2-7	TRBV7-8	CASSSYITGTYEQYF	TGTGCCAGCAGCTCTTATATCACAGGGACTTACGAGCAGTACTTC
.	.	TRBJ2-7	TRBV6-6	CASSMSIPYEQYF	TGTGCCAGCAGTATGTCCATTCCCTACGAGCAGTACTTC
.	.	TRBJ2-7	TRBV6-1	CASSERALSYEQYF	TGTGCCAGCAGTGAACGCGCACTATCCTACGAGCAGTACTTC
.	.	TRBJ1-1	TRBV7-2	CASRIGGSNTEAFF	TGTGCCAGCAGGATCGGGGGATCAAACACTGAAGCTTTCTTT
.	.	TRBJ2-3	TRBV4-2	CASSQNGGSTDTQYF	TGTGCCAGCAGCCAGAATGGGGGCTCCACAGATACGCAGTATTTT